Each of the 20 T cell receptor beta chains below was sequenced from the same sample in a study of blood T cell repertoires in COVID-19. The table came from immunoSEQ multiplex PCR; TCRdb's copy has only in-frame clones and leaves some out. The table lists about 200,000 clones, about 87% of them singletons. The specimen sequenced was peripheral blood. The receptors shown here come from a man in his sixties with acute or convalescent COVID-19.

This chain uses TRBV27 with TRBJ1-1; 10 bases align to TRBD1. With 8 bases clipped from V and 0 bases from J, the junction kept 6 bases outside the gene matches. In germline, CDR1 is MNHEY, CDR2 SMNVEV (reference sequence). The CDR3 covers 15 residues. DNA of the CDR3: TGTGCCAGCGGACGACAGGGGGCTATGAACACTGAAGCTTTCTTT. Its protein product is CASGRQGAMNTEAFF.

The V gene is TRBV15, the J gene TRBJ1-2; 10 nucleotides line up with TRBD1. Unmatched junction bases numbered 6, after V lost 0 bases and J lost 2 bases. The CDR3 sequence is 17 residues long. Germline CDR1 reads LNHNV; CDR2 reads YYDKDF (reference sequence). DNA for the CDR3: TGTGCCACCAGCAGAGATAGGACAGGGGGGAAGAACTATGGCTACACCTTC. Its protein product is CATSRDRTGGKNYGYTF.

The chain uses TRBV10-3 and TRBJ1-6, with D perhaps TRBD1 (5 bases). V was pared by 3 bases and J by 10 bases, with 16 bases between. CDR3 length: 15 residues. Germline loops: CDR1 ENHRY, CDR2 SYGVKD. The CDR3, as DNA: TGTGCCATCAGTGACCCCGGTAGGGGTCGATCACCCCTCCACTTT. This encodes CAISDPGRGRSPLHF.

V usage is TRBV6-5 and J usage is TRBJ2-7; 9 bases are shared with TRBD1. This CDR3 is 15 amino acids long. Germline V gene lookup returns CDR1 MNHEY and CDR2 SVGAGI. The ends lost 8 bases at V and 2 bases at J; junction bases unmatched: 10. As DNA, the CDR3 is TGTGCCAGCGTACGGGGGGACAGGGTCCCCTACGAGCAGTACTTC. Translation gives CASVRGDRVPYEQYF.

The chain joins TRBV2 to TRBJ2-5; possible D gene TRBD2, 5 bases. Trimming removed 8 bases from V and 2 bases from J, with 18 bases in between. This CDR3 has 15 amino acids. Germline loops: CDR1 SNHLY, CDR2 FYNNEI. CDR3 region: CASSPRRLHQETQYF. The CDR3 nucleotides are TGTGCCAGCTCCCCCCGGAGACTACATCAAGAGACCCAGTACTTC.

Comments on this clone: This same CDR3 is encoded by further DNA sequences in the sample. The rearrangement joins TRBV5-1 to TRBJ1-5; D not certain. Between the trimmed V and J ends, which lost 2 bases and 2 bases, there was a span of 5 bases. The CDR3 sequence is 13 residues long. Per the germline V gene, CDR1 is SGHRS and CDR2 is YFSETQ. CDR3 sequence: CASSLSGNQPQHF. Written as DNA, the CDR3 is TGCGCCAGCAGCTTAAGCGGCAATCAGCCCCAGCATTTT.

CDR3 in amino acids: CASSLAGGEQFF. The CDR3 DNA sequence: TGTGCCAGCAGCTTAGCGGGAGGAGAGCAGTTCTTC. The genes are TRBV7-7 and TRBJ2-1; maybe TRBD2 (6 bases). CDR3 length equals 12 residues. Germline lookup yields CDR1 SSHAT and CDR2 FNYEAQ (reference sequence). V was pared by 0 bases and J by 10 bases, with 7 bases between.

The chain has TRBV11-3 and TRBJ2-2; D might be TRBD2 (7 bases). The V end lost 5 bases, the J end lost 4 bases, and 29 bases lay between the germline ends. There are 20 residues in the CDR3. From germline, CDR1 is SGHNT and CDR2 YENEEA. The CDR3 region has the DNA TGTGCCAGCAGCCCGATGGGTTCTTTTGGGGGGGCGTCGGGCACCGGGGAGCTGTTTTTT. Encoded protein: CASSPMGSFGGASGTGELFF. Full variable domain (rest looked up from reference TRBV11-3 and TRBJ2-2): EAGVVQSPRYKIIEKKQPVAFWCNPISGHNTLYWYLQNLGQGPELLIRYENEEAVDDSQLPKDRFSAERLKGVDSTLKIQPAELGDSAVYLCASSPMGSFGGASGTGELFFGEGSRLTVL.

The chain carries TRBV4-2 and TRBJ2-5; D is unclear. The CDR3 consists of 14 residues. V lost 0 bases and J lost 0, with 5 bases in between. Germline V gives CDR1 LGHNA, CDR2 YNFKEQ. The CDR3 DNA is TGTGCCAGCAGCCAAGAAGACTACCAAGAGACCCAGTACTTC. Amino acids: CASSQEDYQETQYF.

CDR3 sequence: CASSEAGWMTQYF. As DNA, the CDR3 is TGTGCCAGCAGTGAGGCAGGTTGGATGACCCAGTACTTC. The chain combines TRBV6-1 with TRBJ2-5; D is unresolved. Trimming took 3 bases from V and 7 from J, leaving 12 bases between them. The CDR3 length is 13 residues. CDR1 is MNHNS, CDR2 SASEGT, per germline.

This clone was counted many times. The CDR3 coding sequence is TGTGCCAGCTCACCGATCCACAGGGGGCCCGTCGGGGAGCTGTTTTTT. Amino acids: CASSPIHRGPVGELFF. This rearrangement joins TRBV18 to TRBJ2-2; 9 nucleotides align to TRBD1. CDR3 length: 16 residues. The ends lost 3 bases at V and 7 bases at J; junction bases unmatched: 9. CDR1 and CDR2 from the germline V gene are KGHSH and LQKENI.

The rearrangement joins TRBV12-5 to TRBJ2-2; TRBD2 might be the D (5 bases). The CDR3 loop spans 14 amino acids. Trimming stripped 3 bases from V and 3 bases from J, with 8 bases between. Germline V gene lookup returns CDR1 LGHNT and CDR2 FRNRAP. The CDR3 protein is CASGFFSDTGELFF. CDR3 DNA sequence: TGTGCTAGTGGTTTCTTTAGCGACACCGGGGAGCTGTTTTTT.

The chain combines TRBV5-6 with TRBJ1-2; no clear D gene. The V and J ends lost 3 bases and 5 bases respectively, with 8 bases between them. In germline, CDR1 is SGHDT, CDR2 YYEEEE. The CDR3 sequence is 12 residues long. CDR3 in amino acids: CASSSNLYGYTF. CDR3 bases: TGTGCCAGCAGCTCGAACTTATATGGCTACACCTTC.

This clone has more than one count but fewer than ten. The chain's CDR3 is CASSLAIRASGLSLGTGELFF. The CDR3 DNA follows: TGCGCCAGCAGCTTGGCCATCAGGGCTAGCGGACTATCCCTTGGCACCGGGGAGCTGTTTTTT. The chain has TRBV5-1 and TRBJ2-2; the match to TRBD2 covers 7 bases. V lost 0 bases, J lost 4 bases, and 21 bases stayed unmatched. This CDR3 comprises 21 residues. The germline V gene has CDR1 SGHRS and CDR2 YFSETQ.

The rearrangement links TRBV6-4 to TRBJ2-5; 9 nucleotides align to TRBD1. This CDR3 region has 15 residues. Trimming removed 3 bases from V and 4 bases from J; junction bases left unmatched: 6. Germline CDR1 MRHNA, CDR2 SNTAGT. In nucleotides, the CDR3 is TGTGCCAGCAGTGAAACAGGGGGCGCGGGAGAGACCCAGTACTTC. Protein sequence: CASSETGGAGETQYF.

The gene calls are TRBV28 and TRBJ1-6; 7 nucleotides line up with TRBD1. The CDR3 is made up of 15 amino acids. The germline V gene encodes CDR1 MDHEN and CDR2 SYDVKM. V was clipped by 8 bases and J by 8 bases; unmatched bases: 12. Written as DNA, the CDR3 is TGTGCCAGCGTCCGGGGGCCCAGGGGGTATTCACCCCTCCACTTT. Translated: CASVRGPRGYSPLHF.

Here the CDR3 DNA reads TGTGCCAGCGTCCGGGACAGCAACTACGAGCAGTACTTC. It translates to CASVRDSNYEQYF. The genes are TRBV12-3 or TRBV12-4 and TRBJ2-7; 7 bases agree with TRBD1. The CDR3 totals 13 residues. Unmatched junction bases numbered 7, after V lost 8 bases and J lost 3 bases.

The V gene is TRBV9, the J gene TRBJ2-3; TRBD2 is a possible D gene (6 bases). The CDR3 is made up of 17 amino acids. In germline, CDR1 is SGDLS, CDR2 YYNGEE. Trimming pared 2 bases from V and 0 bases from J, leaving 16 bases between. CDR3 sequence: CASSVAGQTPSTDTQYF. DNA for the CDR3: TGTGCCAGCAGCGTTGCGGGGCAAACCCCTAGCACAGATACGCAGTATTTT.

J is TRBJ2-2 and V is TRBV7-3, with 7 bases matching TRBD2. Germline values: CDR1 SGHTA, CDR2 FQGTGA. Trimming at V came to 2 bases and at J to 3 bases, leaving 6 bases not matched to a gene. CDR3 length: 16 residues. In DNA, the CDR3 is TGTGCCAGCAGCTTAGAACCTAGCGGTTACACCGGGGAGCTGTTTTTT. Its protein is CASSLEPSGYTGELFF.

The gene calls are TRBV27 and TRBJ2-5; 8 nucleotides align to TRBD2. This CDR3 comprises 19 residues. Germline trimming cut 5 bases from V and 6 bases from J; bases unmatched to any gene: 23. Germline V gene lookup returns CDR1 MNHEY and CDR2 SMNVEV (reference sequence). CDR3 residues: CASSPPPGVAGGDRKTQYF. DNA of the CDR3: TGTGCCAGCAGTCCACCCCCCGGGGTTGCGGGGGGCGACCGGAAGACCCAGTACTTC.